A single sample gave rise to the 24 T cell receptor beta chains below, sequenced in a study of blood T cell repertoires in COVID-19. Generated by immunoSEQ multiplex PCR, the TCRdb table keeps only in-frame clones and is missing some. The sample lists 30,000 to 40,000 clones; 80% to 90% were seen once. The sequenced sample consisted of peripheral blood. Source of these receptors: a woman between 70 and 85 years old with active COVID-19.

The chain couples TRBV2 to TRBJ1-2, with a tentative D call TRBD1 (6 bases). The CDR3 is 15 amino acids. Deletions cut 5 bases from V and 0 bases from J, with 13 bases between. Per the germline V gene, CDR1 is SNHLY and CDR2 is FYNNEI. The DNA for the CDR3 is TGTGCCAGCAGTCTTAGACAGGATTCTAACTATGGCTACACCTTC. Protein sequence: CASSLRQDSNYGYTF.

V is TRBV6-6 and J is TRBJ1-1; 8 bases match TRBD1. This CDR3 comprises 16 residues. Germline V gene sequence: CDR1 MNHNY, CDR2 SVGAGI (reference sequence). J gave up 1 base and V 5 bases, and 9 bases lay outside the gene matches. CDR3 amino acids: CASSAPRTGRNTEAFF. The CDR3 nucleotides are TGTGCCAGCAGTGCCCCGCGGACAGGGCGGAACACTGAAGCTTTCTTT.

As regards this clone: One junction end disagrees with the germline gene, perhaps due to a read error. This sample also contains other DNA sequences that code for the same CDR3. The V gene is TRBV6-4, the J gene TRBJ1-5; a weak D match, TRBD1 (6 bases). The CDR3 runs 13 residues. Germline assignment: CDR1 MRHNA and CDR2 SNTAGT. The CDR3 DNA reads as TGTGCCAGCAGTGTCAGGGGAGATCAGCCCCAACATTTT. Protein: CASSVRGDQPQHF.

The J gene is TRBJ2-3, the V gene TRBV19; 12 bases line up with TRBD2. J lost 6 bases, V lost 4 bases, and 8 bases had no gene match. The germline V gene has CDR1 LNHDA and CDR2 SQIVND (reference sequence). The CDR3 sequence is 16 residues long. The CDR3 sequence is CASSKRTSGEADTQYF. CDR3 DNA sequence: TGTGCCAGTAGTAAGAGGACTAGCGGGGAGGCGGATACGCAGTATTTT. Complete variable domain (other parts from reference TRBV19 and TRBJ2-3): DGGITQSPKYLFRKEGQNVTLSCEQNLNHDAMYWYRQDPGQGLRLIYYSQIVNDFQKGDIAEGYSVSREKKESFPLTVTSAQKNPTAFYLCASSKRTSGEADTQYFGPGTRLTVL.

The rearrangement links TRBV9 to TRBJ1-3; D gene unclear. Trimming removed 0 bases at V and 0 bases at J, with 13 bases between. Germline V gene data show CDR1 as SGDLS and CDR2 as YYNGEE. The CDR3 spans 17 residues. The CDR3 DNA is TGTGCCAGCAGCGTAGTTGCGATCCTGAGCTCTGGAAACACCATATATTTT. This codes for CASSVVAILSSGNTIYF.

The rearrangement links TRBV11-3 to TRBJ2-1; 10 bases match TRBD1. The CDR3 totals 13 residues. Germline V lookup: CDR1 SGHNT, CDR2 YENEEA. With 3 bases clipped from V and 8 bases from J, the junction kept 1 base outside the gene matches. The CDR3 sequence: CASSFGTGDEQFF. Written as DNA, the CDR3 is TGTGCCAGCAGCTTTGGGACAGGGGATGAGCAGTTCTTC.

V and J are TRBV7-2 and TRBJ2-2; D is uncertain. Trimming removed 5 bases at V and 3 bases at J, with 13 bases between. From germline, CDR1 is SGHTA and CDR2 FQGNSA. There are 15 residues in the CDR3. The CDR3 DNA is TGTGCCAGCAGCACTGTTAGCTCGGACACCGGGGAGCTGTTTTTT. Its protein product is CASSTVSSDTGELFF.

The gene calls are TRBV19 and TRBJ1-3, with TRBD1 matching 7 bases. The CDR3 extends over 15 amino acids. The germline CDR1 and CDR2 sequences are LNHDA and SQIVND (reference sequence). V was clipped by 7 bases and J by 2 bases; unmatched bases: 8. For the CDR3, the DNA is TGTGCCAGTATCGCTTCGGGACAGCCTGGAAACACCATATATTTT. Translating gives CASIASGQPGNTIYF.

The chain couples TRBV10-3 to TRBJ2-6; 7 bases are shared with TRBD2. The CDR3 spans 18 residues. The germline gives CDR1 ENHRY, CDR2 SYGVKD. The junction had 9 bases not matched to a gene; V was cut back by 4 bases and J by 0 bases. CDR3 nucleotide sequence: TGTGCCATCAGTGGGCAAGCGGGGTTAATCTCTGGGGCCAACGTCCTGACTTTC. It is translated as CAISGQAGLISGANVLTF.

This clone ranks as medium-sized (0.01 to 0.1%). J is TRBJ1-1 and V is TRBV29-1; D is possibly TRBD1 (6 bases). Germline values: CDR1 SQVTM, CDR2 ANQGSEA. V shed 3 bases and J shed 3 bases, with 11 bases lying between them. CDR3 length equals 13 residues. CDR3 sequence (DNA): TGCAGCGTTGAGAGAGGACAGTACACTGAAGCTTTCTTT. Translating gives CSVERGQYTEAFF. Variable domain in full (rest from reference TRBV29-1 and TRBJ1-1): SAVISQKPSRDICQRGTSLTIQCQVDSQVTMMFWYRQQPGQSLTLIATANQGSEATYESGFVIDKFPISRPNLTFSTLTVSNMSPEDSSIYLCSVERGQYTEAFFGQGTRLTVV.

Here the CDR3 reads CASSLASGVNTEAFF. CDR3 coding DNA: TGTGCCAGCAGCTTAGCTTCCGGGGTAAACACTGAAGCTTTCTTT. This chain uses TRBV7-9 with TRBJ1-1; no clear D gene. CDR3 length: 15 residues. The ends were cut back, 0 bases at V and 2 bases at J, with 10 bases in the middle. Germline assignment: CDR1 SEHNR and CDR2 FQNEAQ (reference sequence). Filled out from reference TRBV7-9 and TRBJ1-1, the complete variable domain reads DTGVSQNPRHKITKRGQNVTFRCDPISEHNRLYWYRQTLGQGPEFLTYFQNEAQLEKSRLLSDRFSAERPKGSFSTLEIQRTEQGDSAMYLCASSLASGVNTEAFFGQGTRLTVV.

The V call is TRBV11-2, the J call TRBJ2-7, with D possibly TRBD2 on 5 matching bases. CDR1 is SGHAT, CDR2 FQNNGV, per germline. This CDR3 region has 15 residues. Trimming removed 1 base at V and 3 bases at J, with 13 bases between. CDR3 DNA: TGTGCCAGCAGCTTAGTCGGGCTAGCTCACTACGAGCAGTACTTC. Protein product: CASSLVGLAHYEQYF.

The V and J genes are TRBV7-3 and TRBJ1-1; 9 nucleotides agree with TRBD1. The CDR3 contains 16 residues. Germline CDR1 and CDR2: SGHTA and FQGTGA. J gave up 1 base and V 5 bases, and 8 bases lay outside the gene matches. The CDR3 sequence is CASSPTGQGGNTEAFF. The CDR3 DNA reads as TGTGCCAGCAGCCCTACGGGACAGGGTGGGAACACTGAAGCTTTCTTT. Full variable domain (missing parts from reference TRBV7-3 and TRBJ1-1): GAGVSQTPSNKVTEKGKYVELRCDPISGHTALYWYRQSLGQGPEFLIYFQGTGAADDSGLPNDRFFAVRPEGSVSTLKIQRTERGDSAVYLCASSPTGQGGNTEAFFGQGTRLTVV.

The chain employs TRBV11-3 and TRBJ1-1; 7 bases line up with TRBD1. Germline CDR1 is SGHNT and CDR2 is YENEEA. This CDR3 contains 13 residues. The V and J ends lost 5 bases and 5 bases, in that order; junction bases with no gene match: 5. Here the CDR3 DNA reads TGTGCCAGCAGCCTATTACAGGGGACTGAAGCTTTCTTT. Its translation: CASSLLQGTEAFF.

This chain links TRBV4-1 with TRBJ2-3; a possible D gene is TRBD2 (6 bases). There are 14 residues in the CDR3. Germline lookup yields CDR1 MGHRA and CDR2 YSYEKL. V was trimmed by 3 bases and J by 4 bases, leaving 11 bases between them. Here the CDR3 reads CASSQGLRADTQYF. CDR3 sequence (DNA): TGCGCCAGCAGCCAGGGACTTAGGGCAGATACGCAGTATTTT.

The chain combines TRBV7-2 with TRBJ1-6, with 7 bases that match TRBD1. This CDR3 spans 14 amino acids. Germline values: CDR1 SGHTA, CDR2 FQGNSA. J was trimmed by 7 bases and V by 6 bases; bases with no gene match: 6. CDR3 in amino acids: CASRNRGPNSPLHF. Written as DNA, the CDR3 is TGTGCCAGCAGGAACAGGGGTCCAAATTCACCCCTCCACTTT.

The V gene is TRBV19, the J gene TRBJ2-7, with TRBD1 identical over 7 bases. J gave up 3 bases and V 1 base, and 9 bases lay outside the gene matches. Germline V gene lookup returns CDR1 LNHDA and CDR2 SQIVND (reference sequence). The CDR3 contains 16 residues. Here the CDR3 DNA reads TGTGCCAGTAGTATAGGACCGGGACAGTTCAGCTACGAGCAGTACTTC. It codes for CASSIGPGQFSYEQYF.

The chain employs TRBV7-2 and TRBJ2-3; maybe TRBD1 (5 bases). The CDR3 totals 12 residues. Trimming removed 6 bases at V and 10 bases at J, with 14 bases between. The germline CDR1 and CDR2 sequences are SGHTA and FQGNSA. The CDR3 DNA reads TGTGCCAGCAGTACGGACACGCTTGCGCAGTATTTT. Its protein is CASSTDTLAQYF.

The chain employs TRBV7-2 and TRBJ2-1, with 8 bases identical to TRBD1. V was pared by 4 bases and J by 5 bases, with 4 bases of the junction left unmatched. Germline assignment: CDR1 SGHTA and CDR2 FQGNSA. This CDR3 is built from 14 residues. CDR3: CASSSGTGNNEQFF. The CDR3 bases are TGTGCCAGCAGCTCCGGGACAGGAAACAATGAGCAGTTCTTC.

The chain combines TRBV30 with TRBJ2-1, with 10 bases that match TRBD1. The CDR3 has 16 residues. V shed 4 bases and J 2 bases; nucleotides not matched to a gene: 8. Looked up from germline, CDR1 is GTSNPN and CDR2 is SVGIG (reference sequence). The CDR3 region is CAWNAQGQGTYNEQFF. The CDR3 DNA reads as TGTGCCTGGAACGCCCAGGGACAGGGGACCTACAATGAGCAGTTCTTC.

This clone was observed once. The chain combines TRBV5-1 with TRBJ2-5; D might be TRBD2 (5 bases). The germline V and J ends were trimmed by 4 bases and 2 bases, with 21 bases remaining between them. In germline, CDR1 is SGHRS, CDR2 YFSETQ. The CDR3 runs 17 residues. The CDR3 is CASSPPRLGLEQETQYF. The CDR3 bases are TGCGCCAGCAGCCCCCCCCGCCTAGGACTGGAGCAAGAGACCCAGTACTTC.

This chain uses TRBV2 with TRBJ2-4; unclear D gene. V was trimmed by 6 bases and J by 2 bases, leaving 11 bases between them. Germline V lookup: CDR1 SNHLY, CDR2 FYNNEI. The CDR3 has 14 amino acids. The CDR3 DNA reads TGTGCCAGCAGGGATACAGTGACCAAAAACATTCAGTACTTC. It translates to CASRDTVTKNIQYF.

This chain joins TRBV7-9 and TRBJ1-1; D is undetermined. CDR3 size: 13 residues. The V and J ends lost 2 bases and 1 base respectively, with 5 bases between them. Per the germline V gene, CDR1 is SEHNR and CDR2 is FQNEAQ (reference sequence). Written as DNA, the CDR3 is TGTGCCAGCAGCTTAATGGCGAACACTGAAGCTTTCTTT. Translation gives CASSLMANTEAFF.

This clone has only one observation. The CDR3 spells CAQDGGQGSHNEQFF. CDR3 nucleotides: TGTGCCCAGGACGGGGGACAGGGGTCGCACAATGAGCAGTTCTTC. This rearrangement joins TRBV7-9 to TRBJ2-1; 10 nucleotides agree with TRBD1. J was trimmed by 5 bases and V by 11 bases; bases with no gene match: 12. The germline V gene encodes CDR1 SEHNR and CDR2 FQNEAQ (reference sequence). The CDR3 is made up of 15 amino acids.